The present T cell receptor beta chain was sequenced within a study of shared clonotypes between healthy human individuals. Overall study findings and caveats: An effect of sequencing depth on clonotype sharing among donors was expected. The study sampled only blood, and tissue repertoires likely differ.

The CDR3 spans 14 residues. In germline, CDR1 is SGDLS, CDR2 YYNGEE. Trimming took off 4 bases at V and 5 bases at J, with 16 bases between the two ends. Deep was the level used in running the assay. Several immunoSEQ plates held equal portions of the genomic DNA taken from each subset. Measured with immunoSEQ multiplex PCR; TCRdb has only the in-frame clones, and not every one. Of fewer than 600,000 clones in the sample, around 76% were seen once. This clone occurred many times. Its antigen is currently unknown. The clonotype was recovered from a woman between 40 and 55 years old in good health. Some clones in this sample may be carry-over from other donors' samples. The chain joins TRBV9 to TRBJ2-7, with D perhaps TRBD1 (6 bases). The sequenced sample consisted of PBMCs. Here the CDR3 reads CASSPLTGPDEQYF. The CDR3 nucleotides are TGTGCCAGCAGCCCCCTCACAGGGCCCGACGAGCAGTACTTC.